This TCR beta chain was observed in a study of blood T cell repertoires in COVID-19. Study-level background: Samples taken during acute and convalescent COVID-19 were collected in the United States, Italy and Spain. Sample material is recorded as cDNA or gDNA derived from T cells, B-cell-depleted T cells, or PBMCs.

The table lists this clone with a count of one. The V and J ends lost 9 bases and 0 bases, in that order; junction bases with no gene match: 14. This CDR3 has 18 residues. CDR1 and CDR2 (germline): LNHDA, SQIVND (reference sequence). Per the original methods: Amplification of reference gene primers was used by the study to estimate nucleated cell counts. Measured with immunoSEQ multiplex PCR; TCRdb has only the in-frame clones, and not every one. V and J calls and clone size are as listed in that table; D and trimming were resolved from the DNA. The sample has over 150,000 clones; roughly 90% are singletons.

The receptor was derived from a man over 45 with COVID-19, enrolled during active disease. Sequencing was performed on peripheral blood. This chain links TRBV19 with TRBJ2-6; 7 positions agree with TRBD1. The CDR3 reads CASDRVWQSDSGANVLTF. The DNA of the CDR3 is TGTGCCAGCGACAGGGTTTGGCAGAGTGACTCTGGGGCCAACGTCCTGACTTTC.